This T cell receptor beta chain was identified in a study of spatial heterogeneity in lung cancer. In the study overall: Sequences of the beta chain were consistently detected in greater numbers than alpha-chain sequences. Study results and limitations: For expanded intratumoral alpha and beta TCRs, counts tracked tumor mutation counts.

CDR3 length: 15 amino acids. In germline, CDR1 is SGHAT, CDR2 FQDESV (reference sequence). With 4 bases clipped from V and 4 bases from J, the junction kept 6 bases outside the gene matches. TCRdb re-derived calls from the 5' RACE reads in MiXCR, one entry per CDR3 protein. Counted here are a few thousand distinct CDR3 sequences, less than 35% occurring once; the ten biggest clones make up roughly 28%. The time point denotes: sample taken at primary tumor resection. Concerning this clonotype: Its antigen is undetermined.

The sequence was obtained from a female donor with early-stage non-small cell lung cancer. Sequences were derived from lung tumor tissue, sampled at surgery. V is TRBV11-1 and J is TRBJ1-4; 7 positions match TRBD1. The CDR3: CASSYSDRINEKLFF. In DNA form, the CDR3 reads TGTGCCAGCAGCTATTCGGACAGGATTAATGAAAAACTGTTTTTT.